These 21 T cell receptor beta chains were sequenced from one sample in a study of blood T cell repertoires in COVID-19. The table came from immunoSEQ multiplex PCR; TCRdb's copy has only in-frame clones and leaves some out. The sample shows some 55,000 clones, 83% of them seen only once. Specimen: peripheral blood. The receptors come from a woman aged 60 to 75 with acute or convalescent COVID-19.

V and J are TRBV27 and TRBJ1-1; D not certain. Germline-derived CDR1 and CDR2 are MNHEY and SMNVEV (reference sequence). The length of the CDR3 is 15 residues. The ends were cut back, 5 bases at V and 1 base at J, with 14 bases in the middle. CDR3 amino acids: CASSPLGEKNTEAFF. DNA for the CDR3: TGTGCCAGCAGTCCCCTGGGAGAAAAGAACACTGAAGCTTTCTTT.

The V call is TRBV18, the J call TRBJ1-1; TRBD1 might be the D (6 bases). The germline CDR1 and CDR2 sequences are KGHSH and LQKENI. The CDR3 length is 16 residues. Trimming pared 3 bases from V and 5 bases from J, leaving 19 bases between. The CDR3 loop is CASSPLRITGSTEAFF. The CDR3 DNA sequence: TGTGCCAGCTCACCCCTAAGAATAACAGGGTCAACTGAAGCTTTCTTT.

This clone was counted a single time. The chain is built from TRBV28 and TRBJ1-1, with D possibly matching TRBD1 (6 bases). The germline CDR1 and CDR2 sequences are MDHEN and SYDVKM. The CDR3 loop spans 15 amino acids. Deletions cut 3 bases from V and 3 bases from J, with 14 bases between. CDR3 nucleotides: TGTGCCAGCAGTTTCCCCTACAGGGTTGACACTGAAGCTTTCTTT. Translating it yields CASSFPYRVDTEAFF.

The chain links TRBV7-2 to TRBJ1-1; no firm D call. This CDR3 region has 14 residues. The V and J ends lost 3 bases and 0 bases respectively, with 8 bases between them. Per the germline V gene, CDR1 is SGHTA and CDR2 is FQGNSA. Written as DNA, the CDR3 is TGTGCCAGCAGCTTTTCCCACTTGAACACTGAAGCTTTCTTT. Protein sequence: CASSFSHLNTEAFF.

This clone is a singleton in its sample. This rearrangement joins TRBV19 to TRBJ2-7, with D perhaps TRBD1 (6 bases). This CDR3 has 13 residues. Germline CDR1 reads LNHDA; CDR2 reads SQIVND (reference sequence). V lost 6 bases, J lost 2 bases, and 11 bases lay in between. The DNA for the CDR3 is TGTGCCAGTAGGAAAGGGGGTACCTACGAGCAGTACTTC. Amino acid sequence: CASRKGGTYEQYF.

The CDR3 nucleotides are TGTGCCAGCAGCTTATGGAGGGTTTTCGGAGGGACAGCGCTCCTCTACGAGCAGTACTTC. Translating gives CASSLWRVFGGTALLYEQYF. V and J are TRBV7-8 and TRBJ2-7; tentative D call: TRBD1 (7 bases). The CDR3 is 20 residues long. Trimming shortened V by 2 bases and J by 3 bases, and 29 bases separated the two germline ends. Germline CDR1 is SGHVS and CDR2 is FQNEAQ.

The chain is built from TRBV14 and TRBJ1-1; D not certain. The CDR3 has 14 residues. Germline CDR1 is SGHDN and CDR2 is FVKESK. V lost 7 bases to trimming and J lost 1 base, with 13 bases between them. Written as DNA, the CDR3 is TGTGCCAGCACTGCCGGGGTAAAGAACACTGAAGCTTTCTTT. Its protein product is CASTAGVKNTEAFF.

This clone was recorded only once. The rearrangement uses TRBV29-1 and TRBJ1-3; D not resolved. The germline V gene encodes CDR1 SQVTM and CDR2 ANQGSEA. The ends were cut back, 4 bases at V and 1 base at J, with 5 bases in the middle. This CDR3 has 12 residues. CDR3 nucleotide sequence: TGCAGCGTTGTCTCTTCTGGAAACACCATATATTTT. This codes for CSVVSSGNTIYF.

This clone was seen once. The chain employs TRBV28 and TRBJ2-5; D not certain. Germline values: CDR1 MDHEN, CDR2 SYDVKM. Trimming pared 6 bases from V and 5 bases from J, leaving 13 bases between. The CDR3 is 13 residues long. CDR3 sequence (DNA): TGTGCCAGCAGGGTTGGAACCAGGGAGACCCAGTACTTC. It yields the protein CASRVGTRETQYF.

V usage is TRBV29-1 and J usage is TRBJ2-7; a possible D gene is TRBD2 (7 bases). In germline, CDR1 is SQVTM, CDR2 ANQGSEA. V was shortened by 1 base and J by 4 bases, with 14 bases between the two germline ends. The CDR3 loop spans 14 amino acids. CDR3 sequence: CSVEARGAGYEQYF. CDR3 in DNA: TGCAGCGTTGAAGCCCGGGGGGCGGGGTACGAGCAGTACTTC.

The chain carries TRBV29-1 and TRBJ2-7; no definite D call. The CDR3 totals 13 residues. The germline V and J ends were trimmed by 2 bases and 3 bases, with 11 bases remaining between them. The germline CDR1 and CDR2 sequences are SQVTM and ANQGSEA. CDR3 nucleotides: TGCAGCGTTGAACCGGAGTCCGGCTACGAGCAGTACTTC. Amino acids: CSVEPESGYEQYF.

The chain links TRBV9 to TRBJ2-1; no firm D call. The CDR3 consists of 15 residues. Germline CDR1 is SGDLS and CDR2 is YYNGEE. The V gene lost 0 bases and the J gene lost 0 bases, with 7 bases spanning the gap. CDR3 residues: CASSVDLSSYNEQFF. CDR3 sequence (DNA): TGTGCCAGCAGCGTAGACCTGAGCTCCTACAATGAGCAGTTCTTC.

The rearrangement links TRBV7-3 to TRBJ1-6; 7 nucleotides agree with TRBD1. There are 14 residues in the CDR3. V trimming: 5 bases; J trimming: 7 bases; junction bases outside the gene matches: 5. Germline CDR1 and CDR2: SGHTA and FQGTGA. In DNA, the CDR3 is TGTGCCAGCAGCCAAGGGACAGAAAATTCACCCCTCCACTTT. It is translated as CASSQGTENSPLHF.

The chain combines TRBV6-5 with TRBJ1-1, with 8 bases lining up with TRBD1. The CDR3 loop spans 13 amino acids. V was pared by 5 bases and J by 10 bases, with 9 bases of the junction left unmatched. Germline CDR1 is MNHEY and CDR2 is SVGAGI. The CDR3 is CASSRTGSSAAFF. CDR3 coding DNA: TGTGCCAGCAGTCGGACAGGGTCGTCCGCAGCTTTCTTT.

The rearrangement uses TRBV2 and TRBJ2-5; TRBD2 matches 7 bases. The CDR3 covers 15 residues. The V and J ends lost 1 base and 5 bases, in that order; junction bases with no gene match: 7. Germline values: CDR1 SNHLY, CDR2 FYNNEI. For the CDR3, the DNA is TGTGCCAGCAGTGAAGAGGGAGGGGTGCCGGAGACCCAGTACTTC. Its translation is CASSEEGGVPETQYF.

V usage is TRBV7-9 and J usage is TRBJ1-1, with a possible D match to TRBD1 (5 bases). The V gene lost 1 base and the J gene lost 1 base, with 10 bases spanning the gap. The CDR3 spans 15 residues. Germline lookup yields CDR1 SEHNR and CDR2 FQNEAQ (reference sequence). In nucleotides, the CDR3 is TGTGCCAGCAGCTTAGTTTTCGGACAGAACACTGAAGCTTTCTTT. Protein sequence: CASSLVFGQNTEAFF.

V gene TRBV3-1 (or the pseudogene TRBV3-2) combines with J gene TRBJ1-4; 9 bases are a match to TRBD1. V dropped 10 bases and J dropped 5; count of bases not matched to a gene: 5. The length of the CDR3 is 13 residues. CDR1 LGHDT and CDR2 YNNKEL come from the germline V gene (reference sequence). CDR3 sequence reads: CATRDRGNEKLFF. Here the CDR3 DNA reads TGTGCCACCCGAGACAGGGGGAATGAAAAACTGTTTTTT.

This sequence joins TRBV19 and TRBJ2-1; 10 bases align to TRBD2. Germline lookup yields CDR1 LNHDA and CDR2 SQIVND (reference sequence). After removal of 5 bases from V and 9 bases from J, the junction contained 16 bases not matched to a gene. The CDR3 sequence is 17 residues long. The CDR3 nucleotides are TGTGCCAGTAGTTCCTCCCGTTTTAGCGGGGGGTATTTTGAGCAGTTCTTC. This codes for CASSSSRFSGGYFEQFF.

The chain joins TRBV9 to TRBJ1-1; TRBD1 agrees at 7 bases. Germline CDR1 reads SGDLS; CDR2 reads YYNGEE. V lost 3 bases and J lost 6; bases outside the gene matches: 8. CDR3 length: 14 residues. CDR3 DNA sequence: TGTGCCAGCAGCGCGGAGGGGGCTAAGGCTGAAGCTTTCTTT. Protein sequence: CASSAEGAKAEAFF.

V usage is TRBV27 and J usage is TRBJ1-2; weak D call: TRBD1 (5 bases). There are 14 residues in the CDR3. V was shortened by 5 bases and J by 0 bases, with 10 bases between the two germline ends. Germline loops: CDR1 MNHEY, CDR2 SMNVEV (reference sequence). The CDR3 protein is CASSQKTANYGYTF. CDR3 coding DNA: TGTGCCAGCAGTCAAAAGACAGCTAACTATGGCTACACCTTC.

The chain has TRBV18 and TRBJ2-3; 14 nucleotides match TRBD2. J gave up 7 bases and V 0 bases, and 3 bases lay outside the gene matches. CDR3 length equals 16 residues. From germline, CDR1 is KGHSH and CDR2 LQKENI. CDR3 bases: TGTGCCAGCTCACCACCGGGACTAGCGGGAGAGAATACGCAGTATTTT. Encoded protein: CASSPPGLAGENTQYF.